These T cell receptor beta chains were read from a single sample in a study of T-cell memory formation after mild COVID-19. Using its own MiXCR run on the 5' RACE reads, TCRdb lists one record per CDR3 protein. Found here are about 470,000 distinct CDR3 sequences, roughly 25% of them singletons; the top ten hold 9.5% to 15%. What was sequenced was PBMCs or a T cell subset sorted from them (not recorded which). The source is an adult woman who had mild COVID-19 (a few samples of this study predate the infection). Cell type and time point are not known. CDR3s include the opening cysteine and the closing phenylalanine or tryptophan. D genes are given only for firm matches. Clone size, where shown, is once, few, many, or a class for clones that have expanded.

cdr3_aa: CASSYSNRAIGETQYF; cdr3_nt: TGTGCCAGCAGTTACTCGAACCGGGCAATCGGAGAGACCCAGTACTTC; clone_size: few; d_call: .; cdr3_length: 16; v_call: TRBV6-5; j_call: TRBJ2-5
cdr3_aa: CASSSERGRYNEQFF; cdr3_nt: TGTGCCAGCAGCTCCGAGCGGGGGAGGTACAATGAGCAGTTCTTC; clone_size: few; d_call: TRBD2; cdr3_length: 15; v_call: TRBV2; j_call: TRBJ2-1
cdr3_aa: CASSSPGDEQFF; cdr3_nt: TGTGCCAGCAGTTCCCCAGGGGATGAGCAGTTCTTC; clone_size: few; d_call: .; cdr3_length: 12; v_call: TRBV7-9; j_call: TRBJ2-1
cdr3_aa: CASSRPGLAGDGETQYF; cdr3_nt: TGTGCCAGCAGTCGCCCGGGACTAGCGGGAGATGGAGAGACCCAGTACTTC; clone_size: few; d_call: TRBD2; cdr3_length: 17; v_call: TRBV6-5; j_call: TRBJ2-5
cdr3_aa: CASSLEPQETQYF; cdr3_nt: TGCGCCAGCAGCTTGGAACCCCAAGAGACCCAGTACTTC; clone_size: .; d_call: .; cdr3_length: 13; v_call: TRBV5-1; j_call: TRBJ2-5
cdr3_aa: CSARGMAREGGYTF; cdr3_nt: TGCAGTGCTAGGGGAATGGCAAGGGAAGGAGGCTACACCTTC; clone_size: .; d_call: .; cdr3_length: 14; v_call: TRBV20-1; j_call: TRBJ1-2
cdr3_aa: CASGAWSGANVLTF; cdr3_nt: TGTGCCAGTGGGGCATGGTCTGGGGCCAACGTCCTGACTTTC; clone_size: few; d_call: .; cdr3_length: 14; v_call: TRBV6-1; j_call: TRBJ2-6
cdr3_aa: CASRMSGSGGEQFF; cdr3_nt: TGTGCCAGCAGGATGAGCGGGAGTGGTGGTGAGCAGTTCTTC; clone_size: .; d_call: TRBD2; cdr3_length: 14; v_call: TRBV27; j_call: TRBJ2-1
cdr3_aa: CASSSLAGGGSYEQYF; cdr3_nt: TGTGCCAGCAGCTCCCTAGCGGGAGGGGGCTCCTACGAGCAGTACTTC; clone_size: few; d_call: TRBD2; cdr3_length: 16; v_call: TRBV7-9; j_call: TRBJ2-7
cdr3_aa: CASLSDRANTEAFF; cdr3_nt: TGTGCCAGCCTATCAGACAGGGCGAACACTGAAGCTTTCTTT; clone_size: .; d_call: TRBD1; cdr3_length: 14; v_call: TRBV2; j_call: TRBJ1-1
cdr3_aa: CASRGGGQPTYEQYF; cdr3_nt: TGCGCCAGCAGGGGGGGGGGACAGCCGACCTACGAGCAGTACTTC; clone_size: few; d_call: .; cdr3_length: 15; v_call: TRBV5-1; j_call: TRBJ2-7
cdr3_aa: CASSSQEYTEAFF; cdr3_nt: TGTGCCAGCAGCTCCCAGGAGTACACTGAAGCTTTCTTT; clone_size: .; d_call: .; cdr3_length: 13; v_call: TRBV7-3; j_call: TRBJ1-1
cdr3_aa: CATSRGADYEQYF; cdr3_nt: TGTGCCACCAGCCGGGGGGCCGACTACGAGCAGTACTTC; clone_size: .; d_call: .; cdr3_length: 13; v_call: TRBV15; j_call: TRBJ2-7
cdr3_aa: CSAIAGAGDTQYF; cdr3_nt: TGCAGCGCGATAGCGGGGGCGGGGGATACGCAGTATTTT; clone_size: .; d_call: TRBD2; cdr3_length: 13; v_call: TRBV29-1; j_call: TRBJ2-3
cdr3_aa: CASSPDRVYTSNQPQHF; cdr3_nt: TGTGCCAGCTCACCCGACAGGGTCTACACTAGCAATCAGCCCCAGCATTTT; clone_size: .; d_call: TRBD1; cdr3_length: 17; v_call: TRBV18; j_call: TRBJ1-5
cdr3_aa: CASSLNRLAGRADTQYF; cdr3_nt: TGTGCCAGCAGCCTCAACCGCCTAGCGGGCCGAGCGGATACGCAGTATTTT; clone_size: .; d_call: TRBD2; cdr3_length: 17; v_call: TRBV7-9; j_call: TRBJ2-3
cdr3_aa: CASGGQGDGNEQFF; cdr3_nt: TGTGCTAGTGGGGGACAGGGGGATGGAAATGAGCAGTTCTTC; clone_size: few; d_call: TRBD1; cdr3_length: 14; v_call: TRBV12-5; j_call: TRBJ2-1
cdr3_aa: CASSYRTGEAFF; cdr3_nt: TGTGCCAGCAGTTACCGGACAGGTGAAGCTTTCTTT; clone_size: .; d_call: TRBD1; cdr3_length: 12; v_call: TRBV6-5; j_call: TRBJ1-1
cdr3_aa: CATSDPGTGSSYEQYF; cdr3_nt: TGTGCCACCAGTGATCCCGGGACAGGGAGCTCCTACGAGCAGTACTTC; clone_size: few; d_call: TRBD1; cdr3_length: 16; v_call: TRBV24-1; j_call: TRBJ2-7
cdr3_aa: CASTIGNTIYF; cdr3_nt: TGCGCCAGTACAATTGGAAACACCATATATTTT; clone_size: few; d_call: .; cdr3_length: 11; v_call: TRBV5-1; j_call: TRBJ1-3
cdr3_aa: CSARASSGAVHQPQHF; cdr3_nt: TGCAGTGCTAGAGCAAGTTCCGGGGCCGTGCATCAGCCCCAGCATTTT; clone_size: .; d_call: .; cdr3_length: 16; v_call: TRBV20-1; j_call: TRBJ1-5
cdr3_aa: CASSHGLVVSYEQYF; cdr3_nt: TGTGCCAGCAGCCACGGACTAGTTGTCTCCTACGAGCAGTACTTC; clone_size: few; d_call: TRBD2; cdr3_length: 15; v_call: TRBV13; j_call: TRBJ2-7